This T cell receptor beta chain is from a study of blood T cells in healthy people across ages. General study findings and limits: Estimated diversity across one million T cells was deemed an underestimate.

With respect to this clonotype: Its antigen is still unknown.

The germline V gene has CDR1 DFQATT and CDR2 SNEGSKA (reference sequence). The CDR3 has 15 amino acids. The authors ran a second PCR of about 6 to 11 cycles using a sample-barcoded 5' primer and a J-beta primer mix. MiXCR, applied by TCRdb to the 5' RACE reads, yields one record per CDR3 protein. The sample gives approximately 790,000 distinct CDR3 sequences, 55% to 65% of which show up once; 25% to 35% is in the top ten. The sample taken for sequencing was blood. The V and J genes are TRBV20-1 and TRBJ2-5, with TRBD2 identical over 8 bases. TRBJ2-7 explains the end of the DNA better; the J call may be wrong. This TCR was recovered from a man aged 30 to 45 in good health. CDR3 nucleotides: TGCAGTGCCCGGCGGGGGGACACGGACTACTCCGAGCAGTACTTC. Amino acids: CSARRGDTDYSEQYF.